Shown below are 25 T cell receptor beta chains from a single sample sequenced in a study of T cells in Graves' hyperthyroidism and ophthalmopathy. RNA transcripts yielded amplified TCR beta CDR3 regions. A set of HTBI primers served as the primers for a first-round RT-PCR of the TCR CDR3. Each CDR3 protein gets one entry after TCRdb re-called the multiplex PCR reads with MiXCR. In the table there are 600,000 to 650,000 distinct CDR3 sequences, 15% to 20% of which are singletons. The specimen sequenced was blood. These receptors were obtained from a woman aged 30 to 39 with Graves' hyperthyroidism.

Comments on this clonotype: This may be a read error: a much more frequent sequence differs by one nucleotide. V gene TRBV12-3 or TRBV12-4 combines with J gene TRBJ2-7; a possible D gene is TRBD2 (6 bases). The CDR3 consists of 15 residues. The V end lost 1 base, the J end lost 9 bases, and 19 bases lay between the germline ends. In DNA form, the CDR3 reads TGTGCCAGCAGTTTAGGGTCTATGACCCTCGGGGGGCAGTACTTC. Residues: CASSLGSMTLGGQYF.

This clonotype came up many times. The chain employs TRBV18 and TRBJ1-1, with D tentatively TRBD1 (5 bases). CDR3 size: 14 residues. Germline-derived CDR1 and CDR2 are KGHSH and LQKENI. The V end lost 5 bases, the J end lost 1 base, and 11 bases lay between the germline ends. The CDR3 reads CASSTDRKNTEAFF. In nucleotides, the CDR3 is TGTGCCAGCTCAACAGACAGAAAGAACACTGAAGCTTTCTTT. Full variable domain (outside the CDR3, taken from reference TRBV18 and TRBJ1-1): NAGVMQNPRHLVRRRGQEARLRCSPMKGHSHVYWYRQLPEEGLKFMVYLQKENIIDESGMPKERFSAEFPKEGPSILRIQQVVRGDSAAYFCASSTDRKNTEAFFGQGTRLTVV.

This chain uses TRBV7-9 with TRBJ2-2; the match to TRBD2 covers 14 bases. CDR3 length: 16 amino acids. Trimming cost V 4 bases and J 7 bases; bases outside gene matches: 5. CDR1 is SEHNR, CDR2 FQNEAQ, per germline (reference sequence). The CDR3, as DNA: TGTGCCAGCAGCTCCGGGACTAGCGGGAGCGTCGGGGAGCTGTTTTTT. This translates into CASSSGTSGSVGELFF. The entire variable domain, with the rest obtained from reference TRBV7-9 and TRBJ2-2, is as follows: DTGVSQNPRHKITKRGQNVTFRCDPISEHNRLYWYRQTLGQGPEFLTYFQNEAQLEKSRLLSDRFSAERPKGSFSTLEIQRTEQGDSAMYLCASSSGTSGSVGELFFGEGSRLTVL.

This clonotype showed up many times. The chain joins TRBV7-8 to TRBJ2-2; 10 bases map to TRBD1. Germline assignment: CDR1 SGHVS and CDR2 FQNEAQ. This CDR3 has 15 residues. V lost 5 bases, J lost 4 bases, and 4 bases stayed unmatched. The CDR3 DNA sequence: TGTGCCAGCAGCGTGACAGGGGGCGGCACCGGGGAGCTGTTTTTT. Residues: CASSVTGGGTGELFF.

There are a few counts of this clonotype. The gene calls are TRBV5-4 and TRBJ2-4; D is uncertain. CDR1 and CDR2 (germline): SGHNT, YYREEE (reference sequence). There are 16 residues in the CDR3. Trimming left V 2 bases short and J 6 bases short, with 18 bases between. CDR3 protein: CASSLQQPGVGNIQYF. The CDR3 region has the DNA TGTGCCAGCAGCTTACAACAACCTGGGGTGGGAAACATTCAGTACTTC. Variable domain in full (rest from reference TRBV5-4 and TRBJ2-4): ETGVTQSPTHLIKTRGQQVTLRCSSQSGHNTVSWYQQALGQGPQFIFQYYREEENGRGNFPPRFSGLQFPNYSSELNVNALELDDSALYLCASSLQQPGVGNIQYFGAGTRLSVL.

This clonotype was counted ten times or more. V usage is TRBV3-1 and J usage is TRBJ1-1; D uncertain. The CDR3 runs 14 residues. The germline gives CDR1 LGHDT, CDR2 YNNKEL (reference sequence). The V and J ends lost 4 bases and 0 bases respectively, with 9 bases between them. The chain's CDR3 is CASSRQDMNTEAFF. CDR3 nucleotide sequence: TGTGCCAGCAGCCGACAAGACATGAACACTGAAGCTTTCTTT.

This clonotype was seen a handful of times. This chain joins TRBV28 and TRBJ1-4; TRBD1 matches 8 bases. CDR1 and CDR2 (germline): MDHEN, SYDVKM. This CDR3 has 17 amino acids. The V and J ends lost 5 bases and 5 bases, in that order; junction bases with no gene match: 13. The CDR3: CASSPGTGRRLNEKLFF. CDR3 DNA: TGTGCCAGCAGTCCGGGGACAGGCCGTCGCCTAAATGAAAAACTGTTTTTT.

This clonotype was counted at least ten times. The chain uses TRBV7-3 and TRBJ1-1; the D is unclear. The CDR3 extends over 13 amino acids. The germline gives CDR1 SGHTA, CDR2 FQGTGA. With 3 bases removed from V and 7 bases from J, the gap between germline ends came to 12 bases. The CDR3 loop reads CASSLDSLNEAFF. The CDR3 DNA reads TGTGCCAGCAGCTTGGACTCCTTAAATGAAGCTTTCTTT.

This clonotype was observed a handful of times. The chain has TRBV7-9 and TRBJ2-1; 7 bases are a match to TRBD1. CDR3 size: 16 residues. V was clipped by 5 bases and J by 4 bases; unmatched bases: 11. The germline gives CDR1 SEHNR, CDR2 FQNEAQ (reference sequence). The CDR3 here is CASSHLGTAKYNEQFF. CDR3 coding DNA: TGTGCCAGCAGCCACCTAGGGACAGCTAAATACAATGAGCAGTTCTTC.

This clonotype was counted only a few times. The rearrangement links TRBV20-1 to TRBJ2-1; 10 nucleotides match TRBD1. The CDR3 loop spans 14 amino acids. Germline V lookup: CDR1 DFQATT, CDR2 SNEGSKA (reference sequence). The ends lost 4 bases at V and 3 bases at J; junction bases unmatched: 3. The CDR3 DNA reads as TGCAGTGCTACGGGACAGGGGTTCTACAATGAGCAGTTCTTC. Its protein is CSATGQGFYNEQFF.

CDR3 loop: CASSLDRFHTGELFF. Here the CDR3 DNA reads TGCGCCAGCAGCTTGGACAGGTTCCACACCGGGGAGCTGTTTTTT. The genes are TRBV5-1 and TRBJ2-2; tentatively, D is TRBD1 (5 bases). V was shortened by 0 bases and J by 3 bases, with 9 bases between the two germline ends. The CDR3 loop spans 15 amino acids. Germline V CDR1 and CDR2: SGHRS, YFSETQ.

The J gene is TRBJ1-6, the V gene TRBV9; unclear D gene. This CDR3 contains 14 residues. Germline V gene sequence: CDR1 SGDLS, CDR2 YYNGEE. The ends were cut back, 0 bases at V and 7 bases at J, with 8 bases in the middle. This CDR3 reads CASSVGDVNSPLHF. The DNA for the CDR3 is TGTGCCAGCAGCGTAGGTGACGTAAATTCACCCCTCCACTTT. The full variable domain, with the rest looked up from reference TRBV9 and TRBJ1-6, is DSGVTQTPKHLITATGQRVTLRCSPRSGDLSVYWYQQSLDQGLQFLIQYYNGEERAKGNILERFSAQQFPDLHSELNLSSLELGDSALYFCASSVGDVNSPLHFGNGTRLTVT.

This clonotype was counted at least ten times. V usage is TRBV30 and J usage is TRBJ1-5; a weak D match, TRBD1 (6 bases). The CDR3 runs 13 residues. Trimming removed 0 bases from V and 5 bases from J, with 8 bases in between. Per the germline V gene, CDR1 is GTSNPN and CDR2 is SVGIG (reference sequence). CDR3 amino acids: CAWSVQGDQPQHF. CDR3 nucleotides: TGTGCCTGGAGTGTACAGGGAGATCAGCCCCAGCATTTT.

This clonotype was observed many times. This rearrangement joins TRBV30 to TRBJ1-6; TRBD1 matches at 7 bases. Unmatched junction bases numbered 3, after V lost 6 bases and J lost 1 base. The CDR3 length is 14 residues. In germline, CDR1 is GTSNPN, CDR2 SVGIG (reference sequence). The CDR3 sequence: CACEQGSYNSPLHF. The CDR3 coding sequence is TGTGCCTGCGAACAGGGGTCCTATAATTCACCCCTCCACTTT.

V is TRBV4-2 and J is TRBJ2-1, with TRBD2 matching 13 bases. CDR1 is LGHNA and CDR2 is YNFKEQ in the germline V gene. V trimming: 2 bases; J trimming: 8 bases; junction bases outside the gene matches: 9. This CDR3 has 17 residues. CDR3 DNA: TGTGCCAGCAGCCAACCTTCACTAGCGGGAGGGATCGATGAGCAGTTCTTC. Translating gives CASSQPSLAGGIDEQFF.

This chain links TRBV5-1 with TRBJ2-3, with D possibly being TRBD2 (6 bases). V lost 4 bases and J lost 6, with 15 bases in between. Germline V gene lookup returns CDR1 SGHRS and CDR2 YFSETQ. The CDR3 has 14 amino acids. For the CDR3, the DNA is TGCGCCAGCAGCCAGCGCCCGGAGGGCGATACGCAGTATTTT. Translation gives CASSQRPEGDTQYF.

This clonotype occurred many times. The CDR3 loop reads CASSPSWINTQETQYF. CDR3 DNA: TGTGCCAGCAGTCCGTCCTGGATAAATACTCAAGAGACCCAGTACTTC. The rearrangement uses TRBV12-3 or TRBV12-4 and TRBJ2-5, with D unclear. This CDR3 comprises 16 residues. Trimming stripped 5 bases from V and 2 bases from J, with 18 bases between.

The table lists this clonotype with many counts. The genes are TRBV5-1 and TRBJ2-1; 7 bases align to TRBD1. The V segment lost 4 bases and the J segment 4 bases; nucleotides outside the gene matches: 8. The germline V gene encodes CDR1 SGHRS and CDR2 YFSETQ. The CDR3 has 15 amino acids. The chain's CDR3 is CASSPAGTEYNEQFF. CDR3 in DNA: TGCGCCAGCAGCCCGGCCGGGACAGAGTACAATGAGCAGTTCTTC.

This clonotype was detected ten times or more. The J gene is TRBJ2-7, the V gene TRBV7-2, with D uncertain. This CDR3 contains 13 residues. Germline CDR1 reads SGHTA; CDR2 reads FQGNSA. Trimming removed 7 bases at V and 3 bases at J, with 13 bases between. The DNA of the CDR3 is TGTGCCAGCAACTTTATGACGGGCTACGAGCAGTACTTC. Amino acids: CASNFMTGYEQYF.

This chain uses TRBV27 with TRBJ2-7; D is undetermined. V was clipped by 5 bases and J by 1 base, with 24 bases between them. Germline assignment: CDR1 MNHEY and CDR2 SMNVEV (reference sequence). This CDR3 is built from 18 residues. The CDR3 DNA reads TGTGCCAGCAGTGTCCTCAAGGGTGTCGGCGGCCTATCCTACGAGCAGTACTTC. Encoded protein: CASSVLKGVGGLSYEQYF.

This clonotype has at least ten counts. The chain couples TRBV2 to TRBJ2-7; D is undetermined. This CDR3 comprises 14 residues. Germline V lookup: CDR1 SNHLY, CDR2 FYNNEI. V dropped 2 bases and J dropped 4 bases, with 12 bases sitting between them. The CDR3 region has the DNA TGTGCCAGCAGTGAAACAACAACAACTTACGAGCAGTACTTC. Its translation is CASSETTTTYEQYF.

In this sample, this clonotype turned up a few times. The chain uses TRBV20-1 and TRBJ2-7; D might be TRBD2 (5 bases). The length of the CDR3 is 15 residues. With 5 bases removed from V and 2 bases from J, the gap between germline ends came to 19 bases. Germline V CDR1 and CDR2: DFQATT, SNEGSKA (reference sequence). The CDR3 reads CSAGGLGVSTYEQYF. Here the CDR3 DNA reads TGCAGTGCTGGAGGCCTAGGTGTGAGTACCTACGAGCAGTACTTC.

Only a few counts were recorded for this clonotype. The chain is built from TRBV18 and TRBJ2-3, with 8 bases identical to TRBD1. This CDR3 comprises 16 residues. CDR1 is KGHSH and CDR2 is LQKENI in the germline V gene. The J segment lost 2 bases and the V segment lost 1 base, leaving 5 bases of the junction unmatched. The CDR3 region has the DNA TGTGCCAGCTCACCACTTCGGACAGGGCCCACAGATACGCAGTATTTT. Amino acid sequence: CASSPLRTGPTDTQYF.

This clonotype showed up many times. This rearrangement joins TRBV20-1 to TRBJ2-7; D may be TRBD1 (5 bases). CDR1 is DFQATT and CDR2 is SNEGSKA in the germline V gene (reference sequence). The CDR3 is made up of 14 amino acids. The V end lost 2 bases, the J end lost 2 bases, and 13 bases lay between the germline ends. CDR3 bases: TGCAGTGCTAGAATCGCAGGGCCGACCTACGAGCAGTACTTC. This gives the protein CSARIAGPTYEQYF.

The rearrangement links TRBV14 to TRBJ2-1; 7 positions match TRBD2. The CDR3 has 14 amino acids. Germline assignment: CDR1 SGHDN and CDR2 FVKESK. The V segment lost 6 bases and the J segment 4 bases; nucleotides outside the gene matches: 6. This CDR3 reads CASSLAANYNEQFF. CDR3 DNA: TGTGCCAGCAGTCTAGCGGCCAATTACAATGAGCAGTTCTTC.